These 26 T cell receptor beta chains share one sample of origin, sequenced in a study of T cells after yellow fever vaccination. Via MiXCR, TCRdb re-called the 5' RACE reads, giving one row per CDR3 protein. The table records under 550,000 distinct CDR3 sequences, around a fifth of them present only once. Sequenced material: PBMCs, taken roughly 23 days after the first yellow fever vaccination. The receptors were gathered from a man aged 18 to 35 who received the YFV17D yellow fever vaccine.

This clonotype was seen a handful of times. This chain joins TRBV21-1 and TRBJ2-7; the table's D call, TRBD1, has no DNA check behind it. TRBV21-1 is a pseudogene segment. The CDR3 runs to 14 residues. The CDR3 bases are TGTGCCAGCAGCCAGGGACAGGTATCCTACGAGCAGTACGTC. Translating gives CASSQGQVSYEQYV.

This clonotype was picked up a small number of times. The chain joins TRBV7-9 to TRBJ1-1; D is perhaps TRBD1 (5 bases). Trimming took 3 bases from V and 0 from J, leaving 14 bases between them. Germline CDR1 and CDR2: SEHNR and FQNEAQ (reference sequence). The CDR3 is 16 amino acids. The CDR3 loop reads CASSFFVDSLNTEAFF. CDR3 DNA: TGTGCCAGCAGCTTTTTCGTAGACAGCCTGAACACTGAAGCTTTCTTT.

This clonotype was observed a handful of times. The chain combines TRBV7-2 with TRBJ2-7; unclear D gene. This CDR3 spans 12 amino acids. CDR1 is SGHTA, CDR2 FQGNSA, per germline. V dropped 4 bases and J dropped 2 bases, with 6 bases sitting between them. The CDR3 sequence: CASSSDAYEQYF. DNA for the CDR3: TGTGCCAGCAGCTCCGACGCCTACGAGCAGTACTTC.

The V gene is TRBV20-1, the J gene TRBJ2-5, with D unclear. CDR1 and CDR2 from the germline V gene are DFQATT and SNEGSKA (reference sequence). Trimming took off 0 bases at V and 4 bases at J, with 12 bases between the two ends. The CDR3 is 14 residues long. In nucleotides, the CDR3 is TGCAGTGCTAGAGAAGCAGGCAGGTTAGAGACCCAGTACTTC. This codes for CSAREAGRLETQYF.

This clonotype has more than one count but fewer than ten. This chain links TRBV24-1 with TRBJ2-1; tentative D call: TRBD2 (6 bases). CDR3 size: 13 residues. The germline CDR1 and CDR2 sequences are KGHDR and SFDVKD. V was clipped by 3 bases and J by 6 bases, with 8 bases between them. The CDR3 sequence is CATSDPGLNEQFF. Written as DNA, the CDR3 is TGTGCCACCAGTGATCCGGGACTCAATGAGCAGTTCTTC.

This clonotype was seen more than once but under ten times. This chain connects TRBV7-8 to TRBJ1-6; D is undetermined. Germline V gene data show CDR1 as SGHVS and CDR2 as FQNEAQ. CDR3 size: 16 residues. The V gene lost 1 base and the J gene lost 0 bases, with 7 bases spanning the gap. CDR3 region: CASSLGEFSYNSPLHF. CDR3 sequence (DNA): TGTGCCAGCAGCTTAGGGGAATTCTCCTATAATTCACCCCTCCACTTT.

In this sample, this clonotype turned up a few times. V and J are TRBV28 and TRBJ2-5, with TRBD1 as a possible D gene (6 bases). V lost 10 bases, J lost 3 bases, and 15 bases lay in between. The germline CDR1 and CDR2 sequences are MDHEN and SYDVKM. The CDR3 runs to 13 residues. The CDR3 here is CATFKTGEETQYF. The CDR3 bases are TGTGCCACCTTTAAGACAGGCGAAGAGACCCAGTACTTC.

This chain joins TRBV5-1 and TRBJ2-3; 10 bases agree with TRBD1. CDR3 size: 14 residues. Germline CDR1 reads SGHRS; CDR2 reads YFSETQ. V was pared by 4 bases and J by 7 bases, with 6 bases of the junction left unmatched. The CDR3 nucleotides read TGCGCCAGCAGCGGCGGGACAGGGGTCCATACGCAGTATTTT. It codes for CASSGGTGVHTQYF.

This clonotype came up a few times. V gene TRBV5-1 combines with J gene TRBJ2-2; 8 bases map to TRBD2. V was pared by 4 bases and J by 5 bases, with 16 bases of the junction left unmatched. The CDR3 extends over 18 amino acids. Germline lookup yields CDR1 SGHRS and CDR2 YFSETQ. CDR3 nucleotides: TGCGCCAGCAGCCTATTGCCAGTCAATTTAGCGGGGACCGGGGAGCTGTTTTTT. Translation: CASSLLPVNLAGTGELFF.

V usage is TRBV11-1 and J usage is TRBJ2-7; no clear D. This CDR3 is built from 12 residues. V was trimmed by 9 bases and J by 0 bases, leaving 9 bases between them. CDR1 is SGHAT and CDR2 is FQDESV in the germline V gene (reference sequence). The CDR3 nucleotides read TGTGCCAGACGCCTGATCTCCTACGAGCAGTACGTC. Encoded protein: CARRLISYEQYV.

This clonotype was detected a few times. The chain uses TRBV7-2 and TRBJ2-1, with no clear D. The germline V gene has CDR1 SGHTA and CDR2 FQGNSA. CDR3 size: 13 residues. V lost 6 bases and J 9 bases, leaving 15 bases between the germline ends. CDR3 DNA: TGTGCCAGCAGATGGCCGGTTCTCGGTGAGCAGTTCTTC. Its translation is CASRWPVLGEQFF. Variable domain in full (rest from reference TRBV7-2 and TRBJ2-1): GAGVSQSPSNKVTEKGKDVELRCDPISGHTALYWYRQSLGQGLEFLIYFQGNSAPDKSGLPSDRFSAERTGGSVSTLTIQRTQQEDSAVYLCASRWPVLGEQFFGPGTRLTVL.

This clonotype was seen at least ten times. The chain joins TRBV7-2 to TRBJ2-7, with a tentative D call TRBD2 (5 bases). V was cut by 6 bases and J by 0 bases, with 9 bases left in between. From germline, CDR1 is SGHTA and CDR2 FQGNSA. The CDR3 is 13 amino acids. Here the CDR3 DNA reads TGTGCCAGCAGTGCGGGCCGCTCCTACGAGCAGTACGTC. Its protein is CASSAGRSYEQYV.

This clonotype was detected only once. Its ends do not fully match the called genes, so a read error is possible. This chain uses TRBV20-1 with TRBJ2-4; a possible D gene is TRBD2 (5 bases). Germline CDR1 reads DFQATT; CDR2 reads SNEGSKA (reference sequence). The CDR3 is 13 residues long. CDR3 loop: CSARDGDLAQELF. In DNA, the CDR3 is TGCAGTGCTAGAGACGGGGATTTAGCCCAAGAGTTGTTC.

The J gene is TRBJ1-2, the V gene TRBV12-3 or TRBV12-4; TRBD1 is a possible D gene (6 bases). With 5 bases removed from V and 8 bases from J, the gap between germline ends came to 15 bases. The CDR3 sequence is 13 residues long. The CDR3 loop reads CASSLQGSSGYTF. The CDR3 DNA sequence: TGTGCCAGCAGTCTACAGGGCTCGAGCGGCTACACCTTC.

This clonotype was recorded a few times. V and J are TRBV20-1 and TRBJ2-1; tentatively, D is TRBD1 (6 bases). The CDR3 length is 14 residues. The V gene's germline CDR1 is DFQATT and CDR2 SNEGSKA (reference sequence). V dropped 0 bases and J dropped 3 bases, with 9 bases sitting between them. The CDR3 here is CSARETGRYNEQFF. CDR3 nucleotides: TGCAGTGCTAGAGAAACAGGGCGCTACAATGAGCAGTTCTTC.

This clonotype appeared many times. V usage is TRBV11-2 and J usage is TRBJ2-1; D is unclear. Deletions cut 5 bases from V and 10 bases from J, with 12 bases between. CDR1 and CDR2 from the germline V gene are SGHAT and FQNNGV. This CDR3 has 12 residues. Written as DNA, the CDR3 is TGTGCCAGCAGCGGAGAAAATTTAGAGCAGTTCTTC. Translated: CASSGENLEQFF.

V usage is TRBV3-1 and J usage is TRBJ2-5, with 11 bases lining up with TRBD2. The trim removed 4 bases at V and 3 bases at J, leaving 7 bases unmatched. The CDR3 totals 16 residues. The germline gives CDR1 LGHDT, CDR2 YNNKEL (reference sequence). The CDR3 region is CASSLETSGAEETQYF. CDR3 DNA: TGTGCCAGCAGCCTTGAGACTAGCGGGGCGGAAGAGACCCAGTACTTC.

This clonotype was detected a few times. The chain is built from TRBV15 and TRBJ1-6, with TRBD1 identical over 10 bases. CDR3 length: 15 residues. The ends lost 3 bases at V and 10 bases at J; junction bases unmatched: 6. Germline V gene lookup returns CDR1 LNHNV and CDR2 YYDKDF (reference sequence). This CDR3 reads CATSSPGTGASPLHF. The DNA of the CDR3 is TGTGCCACCAGCAGCCCCGGGACAGGGGCCTCACCCCTCCACTTT.

V gene TRBV7-9 combines with J gene TRBJ2-3, with 8 bases fitting TRBD2. Looked up from germline, CDR1 is SEHNR and CDR2 is FQNEAQ (reference sequence). CDR3 length: 15 residues. Trimming took 5 bases from V and 7 from J; bases not matched to a gene: 11. Here the CDR3 DNA reads TGTGCCAGCAGCCAGCGGGGGCAGGGGATTTATACGCAGTATTTT. This codes for CASSQRGQGIYTQYF.

This clonotype came up a few times. The chain is built from TRBV12-3 or TRBV12-4 and TRBJ1-4; no clear D. V was clipped by 4 bases and J by 8 bases, with 11 bases between them. The CDR3 has 13 residues. CDR3 DNA sequence: TGTGCCAGCAGTTATGGACTGGAAGAAAAACTGTTTTTT. Its translation: CASSYGLEEKLFF.

This chain links TRBV7-2 with TRBJ2-7; either TRBD1 or TRBD2 may fit D (5 bases each). Germline CDR1 reads SGHTA; CDR2 reads FQGNSA. V lost 1 base and J 2 bases, leaving 15 bases between the germline ends. This CDR3 is 16 amino acids long. CDR3 nucleotide sequence: TGTGCCAGCAGCTTAGAGGTTGGGACGCTTGCCTACGAGCAGTACTTC. As protein: CASSLEVGTLAYEQYF.

This clonotype was counted at least ten times. This sequence joins TRBV12-3 or TRBV12-4 and TRBJ1-1; TRBD1 matches 7 bases. The CDR3 sequence is 15 residues long. Trimming removed 0 bases from V and 5 bases from J; junction bases left unmatched: 6. The CDR3, as DNA: TGTGCCAGCAGTTTAGCGCCAGGGGGACGGACTGAAGCTTTCTTT. The encoded protein is CASSLAPGGRTEAFF.

CDR3 DNA sequence: TGTGCCAGCATAGATAAGGGGAACACCGGGGAGCTGTTTTTT. Its protein product is CASIDKGNTGELFF. This chain links TRBV7-9 with TRBJ2-2; D remains unclear. The CDR3 consists of 14 residues. CDR1 is SEHNR and CDR2 is FQNEAQ in the germline V gene (reference sequence). V lost 7 bases and J 1 base, leaving 10 bases between the germline ends.

V gene TRBV29-1 combines with J gene TRBJ2-1, with 8 bases lining up with TRBD2. J lost 3 bases, V lost 5 bases, and 6 bases had no gene match. CDR3 length: 14 residues. Germline assignment: CDR1 SQVTM and CDR2 ANQGSEA. In DNA, the CDR3 is TGCAGCGTTCAGAGGCGGGGGGTCTACAATGAGCAGTTCTTC. This translates into CSVQRRGVYNEQFF.

Turning to this clonotype: This could be a read error, since a much larger clone is one nucleotide away. The chain combines TRBV2 with TRBJ2-5; D is unclear. V was trimmed by 6 bases and J by 0 bases, leaving 5 bases between them. The CDR3 consists of 12 residues. Germline values: CDR1 SNHLY, CDR2 FYNNEI. The CDR3 DNA reads TGTGCCAGCAGACTGTACCAAGAGACCCAGTACTTC. Amino acid sequence: CASRLYQETQYF.

The V and J genes are TRBV5-1 and TRBJ2-1; 10 nucleotides line up with TRBD2. V lost 2 bases and J lost 0; bases outside the gene matches: 2. CDR1 SGHRS and CDR2 YFSETQ come from the germline V gene. The CDR3 is made up of 16 amino acids. CDR3 DNA: TGCGCCAGCAGCTTCGTAGCGGGGGGCTCCTACAATGAGCAGTTCTTC. Protein sequence: CASSFVAGGSYNEQFF.